Presented here are 23 T cell receptor beta chains from one specimen sequenced in a study of T cell responses to AZD1222 COVID-19 vaccine. The assay was immunoSEQ multiplex PCR, and TCRdb's table has in-frame clones only and misses some. The table has about 120,000 clones, about 90% seen once. The sequences come from peripheral blood, collected on day 0 of AZD1222 vaccination. The receptors shown here come from an adult in good health.

This chain uses TRBV7-3 with TRBJ2-3; maybe TRBD2 (6 bases). The ends were cut back, 2 bases at V and 2 bases at J, with 11 bases in the middle. This CDR3 contains 15 residues. In germline, CDR1 is SGHTA, CDR2 FQGTGA. Here the CDR3 reads CASSLLAAFTDTQYF. The CDR3 nucleotides read TGTGCCAGCAGCTTATTAGCGGCTTTCACAGATACGCAGTATTTT. The whole variable domain, remainder taken from reference TRBV7-3 and TRBJ2-3, is GAGVSQTPSNKVTEKGKYVELRCDPISGHTALYWYRQSLGQGPEFLIYFQGTGAADDSGLPNDRFFAVRPEGSVSTLKIQRTERGDSAVYLCASSLLAAFTDTQYFGPGTRLTVL.

This sequence joins TRBV24-1 and TRBJ2-1; tentative D call: TRBD2 (6 bases). CDR3 length: 16 amino acids. Germline CDR1 is KGHDR and CDR2 is SFDVKD. V lost 5 bases, J lost 0 bases, and 13 bases lay in between. Written as DNA, the CDR3 is TGTGCCACCAGTGCGGCTAGCGCAAGCTCCTACAATGAGCAGTTCTTC. Translated: CATSAASASSYNEQFF.

This clone was observed a single time. The chain employs TRBV7-2 and TRBJ2-7; 9 bases match TRBD1. The CDR3 extends over 14 amino acids. The germline V gene encodes CDR1 SGHTA and CDR2 FQGNSA. V shed 5 bases, J shed 2 bases, and the junction held 4 bases outside the gene matches. In DNA form, the CDR3 reads TGTGCCAGCAGCGAAGGACAGGGGCCCTACGAGCAGTACTTC. This sequence encodes CASSEGQGPYEQYF.

V is TRBV7-8 and J is TRBJ1-6; no reliable D call. Germline V gene data show CDR1 as SGHVS and CDR2 as FQNEAQ. V was shortened by 5 bases and J by 1 base, with 15 bases between the two germline ends. The CDR3 consists of 17 residues. CDR3 sequence (DNA): TGTGCCAGCAGCCTCCCCCAGCGGCCTTCCTATAATTCACCCCTCCACTTT. Translation gives CASSLPQRPSYNSPLHF.

This clone was observed a single time. This rearrangement joins TRBV28 to TRBJ1-5, with D uncertain. Trimming took off 3 bases at V and 0 bases at J, with 15 bases between the two ends. This CDR3 has 17 amino acids. From germline, CDR1 is MDHEN and CDR2 SYDVKM. CDR3 in DNA: TGTGCCAGCAGTTTCAGTACAGCTACTTATAGCAATCAGCCCCAGCATTTT. As protein: CASSFSTATYSNQPQHF.

The V and J genes are TRBV7-9 and TRBJ1-3; TRBD1 might be the D (6 bases). The CDR3 has 15 residues. V gave up 3 bases and J gave up 0 bases, with 9 bases separating them. Germline values: CDR1 SEHNR, CDR2 FQNEAQ (reference sequence). As DNA, the CDR3 is TGTGCCAGCAGCTTTAGGACAGACTCTGGAAACACCATATATTTT. The encoded protein is CASSFRTDSGNTIYF.

This clone was seen a few times. This chain uses TRBV6-4 with TRBJ1-5; possibly TRBD1 for D (5 bases). V was shortened by 3 bases and J by 2 bases, with 8 bases between the two germline ends. Per germline, CDR1 MRHNA and CDR2 SNTAGT. The CDR3 contains 14 residues. The CDR3 sequence: CASSERGGNQPQHF. The DNA for the CDR3 is TGTGCCAGCAGTGAAAGGGGAGGCAATCAGCCCCAGCATTTT.

The chain recombines TRBV5-1 with TRBJ2-1, with TRBD2 identical over 13 bases. V dropped 1 base and J dropped 6; count of bases not matched to a gene: 7. Looked up from germline, CDR1 is SGHRS and CDR2 is YFSETQ. The CDR3 has 17 amino acids. CDR3 loop: CASSLKMGTSGVNEQFF. CDR3 nucleotide sequence: TGCGCCAGCAGCTTGAAGATGGGGACTAGCGGGGTCAATGAGCAGTTCTTC.

The V and J genes are TRBV19 and TRBJ1-2, with unresolved D. Trimming stripped 8 bases from V and 2 bases from J, with 12 bases between. The CDR3 runs 13 residues. Germline loops: CDR1 LNHDA, CDR2 SQIVND (reference sequence). CDR3 DNA sequence: TGTGCCAGTGGGGTGTTTCCCAACTATGGCTACACCTTC. It codes for CASGVFPNYGYTF.

The V call is TRBV13, the J call TRBJ1-1; perhaps TRBD1 as D (5 bases). Germline V CDR1 and CDR2: PRHDT, FYEKMQ (reference sequence). The CDR3 runs to 13 residues. The V gene lost 1 base and the J gene lost 10 bases, with 13 bases spanning the gap. As DNA, the CDR3 is TGTGCCAGCAGCTTAGTCGGGGCCTTGGGAGCTTTCTTT. This encodes CASSLVGALGAFF.

The CDR3 is CASSLQLAGEGEQFF. The DNA of the CDR3 is TGTGCCAGCAGTTTACAACTAGCGGGGGAGGGTGAGCAGTTCTTC. The chain joins TRBV27 to TRBJ2-1; 11 bases fit TRBD2. Germline CDR1 and CDR2: MNHEY and SMNVEV (reference sequence). The CDR3 totals 15 residues. The ends lost 2 bases at V and 9 bases at J; junction bases unmatched: 6.

The rearrangement joins TRBV24-1 to TRBJ2-1; D possibly uses TRBD1 or TRBD2 (5 bases each). V shed 3 bases and J shed 0 bases, with 14 bases lying between them. CDR3 length equals 17 residues. The germline gives CDR1 KGHDR, CDR2 SFDVKD. The CDR3 DNA sequence: TGTGCCACCAGTGATCGGCCCGGGGCCAGCTCCTACAATGAGCAGTTCTTC. Its translation: CATSDRPGASSYNEQFF.

V gene TRBV28 combines with J gene TRBJ1-3; D not certain. Germline lookup yields CDR1 MDHEN and CDR2 SYDVKM. The CDR3 contains 14 residues. The ends were cut back, 3 bases at V and 2 bases at J, with 8 bases in the middle. The CDR3 loop is CASSFLGPGNTIYF. Written as DNA, the CDR3 is TGTGCCAGCAGTTTTTTAGGCCCTGGAAACACCATATATTTT.

The rearrangement joins TRBV2 to TRBJ2-3; TRBD2 agrees at 7 bases. In germline, CDR1 is SNHLY, CDR2 FYNNEI. The CDR3 length is 14 residues. The ends lost 9 bases at V and 1 base at J; junction bases unmatched: 7. In DNA form, the CDR3 reads TGTGCCAGTAGCGGGCTACTTGGCACAGATACGCAGTATTTT. Its protein is CASSGLLGTDTQYF.

The chain links TRBV9 to TRBJ2-7, with 12 nucleotides matching TRBD1. The CDR3 sequence is 19 residues long. The V gene's germline CDR1 is SGDLS and CDR2 YYNGEE. Trimming at V came to 0 bases and at J to 6 bases, leaving 16 bases not matched to a gene. The CDR3 is CASSVARDRGRILKSEQYF. The CDR3 DNA follows: TGTGCCAGCAGCGTAGCTCGGGACAGGGGGCGAATCCTTAAATCCGAGCAGTACTTC.

The chain joins TRBV29-1 to TRBJ1-5; D may be TRBD1 (5 bases). Trimming pared 7 bases from V and 4 bases from J, leaving 11 bases between. Germline CDR1 and CDR2: SQVTM and ANQGSEA. The CDR3 runs 12 residues. Here the CDR3 DNA reads TGCAGCGCGCGTGAGGGGAATCAGCCCCAGCATTTT. Its protein product is CSAREGNQPQHF.

The chain is built from TRBV27 and TRBJ2-5, with D tentatively TRBD1 (9 bases). The ends were cut back, 6 bases at V and 5 bases at J, with 16 bases in the middle. The CDR3 runs 14 residues. Germline V lookup: CDR1 MNHEY, CDR2 SMNVEV (reference sequence). The CDR3 DNA is TGTGCCAGCAGGGACAGGGGCGGGGGGGAGACCCAGTACTTC. Its translation is CASRDRGGGETQYF.

The chain uses TRBV7-9 and TRBJ2-1, with no clear D. The CDR3 extends over 17 amino acids. Trimming pared 5 bases from V and 2 bases from J, leaving 19 bases between. Germline V lookup: CDR1 SEHNR, CDR2 FQNEAQ (reference sequence). As DNA, the CDR3 is TGTGCCAGCAGCCCAAGGTCATCCCGAGTCCCCTACAATGAGCAGTTCTTC. Translated: CASSPRSSRVPYNEQFF.

V gene TRBV7-2 combines with J gene TRBJ1-6; 10 nucleotides agree with TRBD1. Losses at the gene ends were 6 bases for V and 10 bases for J; bases not matched to a gene: 6. The germline CDR1 and CDR2 sequences are SGHTA and FQGNSA. The CDR3 is made up of 14 amino acids. The chain's CDR3 is CASSPGQGLSPLHF. CDR3 in DNA: TGTGCCAGCAGTCCGGGACAGGGGCTATCACCCCTCCACTTT.

The V and J genes are TRBV28 and TRBJ2-3, with D perhaps matching TRBD2 (6 bases). The CDR3 is 15 residues long. CDR1 and CDR2 from the germline V gene are MDHEN and SYDVKM. Trimming removed 8 bases from V and 3 bases from J, with 18 bases in between. CDR3 amino acids: CASGSRRRGTDTQYF. CDR3 bases: TGTGCCAGCGGATCCCGCAGGAGGGGAACAGATACGCAGTATTTT.

The J gene is TRBJ1-6, the V gene TRBV27; unclear D gene. The CDR3 covers 14 residues. V lost 7 bases and J 0 bases, leaving 7 bases between the germline ends. Germline CDR1 is MNHEY and CDR2 is SMNVEV (reference sequence). This CDR3 reads CASTPSSYNSPLHF. For the CDR3, the DNA is TGTGCCAGCACCCCAAGCTCCTATAATTCACCCCTCCACTTT.

The rearrangement joins TRBV14 to TRBJ1-4; 7 nucleotides line up with TRBD1. Germline trimming cut 4 bases from V and 6 bases from J; bases unmatched to any gene: 8. The CDR3 runs 15 residues. Germline lookup yields CDR1 SGHDN and CDR2 FVKESK. In DNA, the CDR3 is TGTGCCAGCAGCCCCGGGACAGCCGTTTATGAAAAACTGTTTTTT. Protein: CASSPGTAVYEKLFF.

The chain joins TRBV15 to TRBJ1-1; unclear D gene. Germline V gene sequence: CDR1 LNHNV, CDR2 YYDKDF (reference sequence). Trimming stripped 10 bases from V and 0 bases from J, with 15 bases between. The CDR3 loop spans 14 amino acids. The CDR3 is CAIGSTLMNTEAFF. The DNA for the CDR3 is TGTGCCATCGGGAGTACCCTCATGAACACTGAAGCTTTCTTT.